This TCR beta chain was profiled in a study of beta chain features in type 1 diabetes. Study-wide findings and caveats: Shortening of TCRB CDR3s, moderate but significant, appeared in all four CD4+ subsets of Type 1 diabetes patients. A closer apparent resemblance between naive, central memory and Treg TCRB repertoires was seen in patients than in healthy donors.

Reverse transcription of all isolated RNA meant that expressed TCRB transcripts were sequenced. The data were produced by immunoSEQ multiplex PCR, yet TCRdb's version contains in-frame clones alone and is incomplete. Of hundreds of thousands of clones in the sample, roughly 12% are singletons; the top ten hold about 0.02%. This clone turned up a few times. The antigen is not known. Germline CDR1 and CDR2: SGHTA and FQGNSA. Trimming removed 5 bases at V and 0 bases at J, with 14 bases between. The CDR3 runs to 16 residues. Donors contributed one heparinised blood draw apiece, averaging around 120 mL. CD45RO/CCR7/CD25/CD127/CD95/CD27 sorting isolated CD4+ naive, central memory, regulatory and stem cell-like memory cells.

The sequence was collected from a man in his late teens or twenties with type 1 diabetes. The chain joins TRBV7-2 to TRBJ2-1; D gene unclear. The specimen was naive CD4+ T cells from blood. CDR3 protein: CASSTFRRNSYNEQFF. In DNA form, the CDR3 reads TGTGCCAGCAGCACATTCAGGAGAAACTCCTACAATGAGCAGTTCTTC.